A selection of T cell receptor beta chains follows, all from one sample in a study of cytomegalovirus exposure and HLA in healthy donors. The method was immunoSEQ multiplex PCR; TCRdb's version includes in-frame clones alone and lacks a portion of them. The data hold some 190,000 clones, with more than 75% observed a single time. Specimen: PBMCs. Source of these receptors: a young woman in good health and CMV-seropositive. Each CDR3 is given with its conserved first and last residue. A D gene is named only where the DNA matches it firmly. Clone size, where shown, is once, few, many, or a class for clones that have expanded.

d_gene	j_gene	v_gene	abundance	CDR3nt	CDR3aa
TRBD1	TRBJ1-1	TRBV7-2	once	TGTGCCAGCAGCGACAGGGGACCGGGTGAAGCTTTCTTT	CASSDRGPGEAFF
-	TRBJ2-7	TRBV5-1	-	TGCGCCAGCAGCTTGGGTCTCTTCTACGAGCAGTACTTC	CASSLGLFYEQYF
-	TRBJ1-2	TRBV9	-	TGTGCCAGCAGCGTAGCTGACTTCCGGGGCTACACCTTC	CASSVADFRGYTF
-	TRBJ2-1	TRBV25-1	-	TGTGCCAGCAGTGATCCTAGACTGGCCCACAATGAGCAGTTCTTC	CASSDPRLAHNEQFF
TRBD1	TRBJ2-7	TRBV5-4	-	TGTGCCAGCAGCCGACAGGGATCCTACGAGCAGTACTTC	CASSRQGSYEQYF
-	TRBJ1-2	TRBV19	-	TGTGCCAGTAGTAGCCCCCTGGCGGGGTTCTATGGCTACACCTTC	CASSSPLAGFYGYTF
-	TRBJ2-5	TRBV9	-	TGTGCCAGCAGCGTAGCTACGGGAGGACAGCAAGAGACCCAGTACTTC	CASSVATGGQQETQYF
-	TRBJ2-2	TRBV6-5	-	TGTGCCTTGGGGACACCAAACACCGGGGAGCTGTTTTTT	CALGTPNTGELFF
-	TRBJ2-5	TRBV4-1	-	TGCGCCAGCAGCCAAGTGTCGGGGCAAGAGACCCAGTACTTC	CASSQVSGQETQYF
TRBD2	TRBJ2-2	TRBV11-2	-	TGTGCCAGCAGCTTTCGCCCCAGCGGGGGGGGCGGGGAGCTGTTTTTT	CASSFRPSGGGGELFF
TRBD1	TRBJ2-7	TRBV10-3	-	TGTGCCATCAGGGAGGACAGGGCCCTCTACGAGCAGTACTTC	CAIREDRALYEQYF
-	TRBJ2-7	TRBV6-1	-	TGTGCCAGCAGTAGGAGGAGGATTGAGTCCTACGAGCAGTACTTC	CASSRRRIESYEQYF
-	TRBJ2-3	TRBV5-1	-	TGCGCCAGCAGCTTGGTGGGCGATACGCAGTATTTT	CASSLVGDTQYF
TRBD2	TRBJ2-7	TRBV19	once	TGTGCCAGTAGTCCCGGGGGGGCCTCCTACGAGCAGTACTTC	CASSPGGASYEQYF
TRBD1	TRBJ2-3	TRBV27	-	TGTGCCAGCTGCCTGACAGGGCCCCGGGATACGCAGTATTTT	CASCLTGPRDTQYF
-	TRBJ2-3	TRBV18	-	TGTGCCAGCTCACCTCCGGGTACAGATACGCAGTATTTT	CASSPPGTDTQYF
TRBD2	TRBJ2-4	TRBV7-9	-	TGTGCCAGCAGCTTACTAGCGGGGGGGGTAGACATTCAGTACTTC	CASSLLAGGVDIQYF
TRBD1	TRBJ2-5	TRBV10-3	few	TGTGCCATCAGTGTGGGGACAGGGACCGAAGAGACCCAGTACTTC	CAISVGTGTEETQYF
TRBD1	TRBJ1-5	TRBV2	-	TGTGCCAGCAGTGAAAGGACAGGGATAATTCAGCCCCAGCATTTT	CASSERTGIIQPQHF
TRBD2	TRBJ2-3	TRBV19	-	TGTGCCAGTAGTATAGATGCGGGGGGCCGCACAGATACGCAGTATTTT	CASSIDAGGRTDTQYF
-	TRBJ2-7	TRBV6-5	-	TGTGCCAGCAGTTACGCATTCAGGGTTCCCGGCTACGAGCAGTACTTC	CASSYAFRVPGYEQYF
-	TRBJ1-5	TRBV4-1	-	TGCGCCAGCAGCCAAGAGACAGGCGATCGGCCCCAGCATTTT	CASSQETGDRPQHF